The sequence of this T cell receptor (beta chain) was determined in a study of blood T cell repertoires in COVID-19. As for the study in general: Whether acute or convalescent, the COVID-19 samples came from the United States, Italy and Spain. PBMCs, B-cell-depleted T cells, or T cells provided the cDNA or gDNA that made up the material.

In the original workflow: Amplification of reference gene primers was used by the study to estimate nucleated cell counts. TCRdb's copy holds only in-frame clones and misses some; the assay was immunoSEQ multiplex PCR. The DNA gave D and trimming, while V, J and clone size come from that table. The data hold some 130,000 clones, with around 87% observed a single time. The germline gives CDR1 KGHSH, CDR2 LQKENI. V shed 0 bases and J shed 3 bases, with 14 bases lying between them. The CDR3 is made up of 16 amino acids. The sequence derives from a man aged 65-85 years with active COVID-19. The gene calls are TRBV18 and TRBJ2-5, with D hard to call. Sequencing was done on a sample of peripheral blood. The CDR3 nucleotides are TGTGCCAGCTCACCACCGGGCAGGCTTGACAAAGAGACCCAGTACTTC. Amino acids: CASSPPGRLDKETQYF.